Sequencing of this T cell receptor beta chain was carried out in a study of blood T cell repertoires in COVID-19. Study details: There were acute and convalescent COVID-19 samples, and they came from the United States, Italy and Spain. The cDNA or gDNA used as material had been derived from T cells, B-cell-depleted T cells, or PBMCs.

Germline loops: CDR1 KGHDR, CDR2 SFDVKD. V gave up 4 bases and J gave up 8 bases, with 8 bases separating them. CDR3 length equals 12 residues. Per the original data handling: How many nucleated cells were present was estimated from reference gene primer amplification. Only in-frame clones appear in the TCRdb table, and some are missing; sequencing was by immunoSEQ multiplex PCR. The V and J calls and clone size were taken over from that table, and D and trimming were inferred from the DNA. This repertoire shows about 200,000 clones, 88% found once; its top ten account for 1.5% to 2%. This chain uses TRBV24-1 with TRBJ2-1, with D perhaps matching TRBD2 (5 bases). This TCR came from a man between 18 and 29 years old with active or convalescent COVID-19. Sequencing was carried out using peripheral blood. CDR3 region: CATSEFGDEQFF. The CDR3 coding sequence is TGTGCCACCAGTGAATTCGGGGATGAGCAGTTCTTC.